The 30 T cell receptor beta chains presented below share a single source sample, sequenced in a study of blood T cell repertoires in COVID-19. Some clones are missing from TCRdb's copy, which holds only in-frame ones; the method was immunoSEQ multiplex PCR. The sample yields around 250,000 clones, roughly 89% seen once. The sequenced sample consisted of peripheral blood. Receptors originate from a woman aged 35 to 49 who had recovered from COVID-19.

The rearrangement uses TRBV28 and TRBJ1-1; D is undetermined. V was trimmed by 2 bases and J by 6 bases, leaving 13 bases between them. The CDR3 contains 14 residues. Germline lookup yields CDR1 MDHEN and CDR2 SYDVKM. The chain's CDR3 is CASSLPVGSAEAFF. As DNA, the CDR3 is TGTGCCAGCAGTTTACCGGTGGGGAGCGCTGAAGCTTTCTTT.

Written as DNA, the CDR3 is TGTGCCACCATGGGCCCACAGGGGGTGGGCTACACCTTC. As protein: CATMGPQGVGYTF. The V call is TRBV24-1, the J call TRBJ1-2; 8 bases are shared with TRBD1. The CDR3 is 13 amino acids. J lost 8 bases, V lost 8 bases, and 9 bases had no gene match. The germline gives CDR1 KGHDR, CDR2 SFDVKD.

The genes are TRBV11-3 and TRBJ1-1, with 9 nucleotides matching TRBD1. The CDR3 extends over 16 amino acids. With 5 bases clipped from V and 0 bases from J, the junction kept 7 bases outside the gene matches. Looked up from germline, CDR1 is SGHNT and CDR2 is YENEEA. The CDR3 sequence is CASSTVRTGVNTEAFF. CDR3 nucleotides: TGTGCCAGCAGCACCGTTCGGACAGGGGTGAACACTGAAGCTTTCTTT.

The DNA for the CDR3 is TGTGCCATCGGGCCATCAGGGTCTGAAGCTTTCTTT. Its protein product is CAIGPSGSEAFF. V and J are TRBV10-3 and TRBJ1-1, with D perhaps matching TRBD1 (5 bases). Trimming left V 8 bases short and J 6 bases short, with 13 bases between. Germline V gene data show CDR1 as ENHRY and CDR2 as SYGVKD. The CDR3 extends over 12 amino acids.

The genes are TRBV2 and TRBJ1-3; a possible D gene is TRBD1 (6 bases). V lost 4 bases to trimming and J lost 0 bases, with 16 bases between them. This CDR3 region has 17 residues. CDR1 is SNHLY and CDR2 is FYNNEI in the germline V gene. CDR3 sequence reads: CASSGSLGGPSGNTIYF. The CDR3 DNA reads TGTGCCAGCAGTGGGTCGTTAGGGGGACCCTCTGGAAACACCATATATTTT.

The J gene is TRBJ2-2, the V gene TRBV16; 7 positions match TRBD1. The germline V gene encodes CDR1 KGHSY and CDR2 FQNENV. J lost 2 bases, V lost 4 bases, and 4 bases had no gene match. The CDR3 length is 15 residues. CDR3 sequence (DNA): TGTGCCAGCAGCCCCGGGACAGCTAACACCGGGGAGCTGTTTTTT. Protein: CASSPGTANTGELFF. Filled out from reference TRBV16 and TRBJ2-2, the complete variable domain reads GEEVAQTPKHLVRGEGQKAKLYCAPIKGHSYVFWYQQVLKNEFKFLISFQNENVFDETGMPKERFSAKCLPNSPCSLEIQATKLEDSAVYFCASSPGTANTGELFFGEGSRLTVL.

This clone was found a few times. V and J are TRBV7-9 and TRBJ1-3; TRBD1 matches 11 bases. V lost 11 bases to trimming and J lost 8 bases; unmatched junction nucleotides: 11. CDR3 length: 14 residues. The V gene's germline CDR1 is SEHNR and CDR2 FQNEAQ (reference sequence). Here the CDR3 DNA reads TGTGCCCACCCGCCGGGACAGGGGGGGGACACCATATATTTT. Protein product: CAHPPGQGGDTIYF.

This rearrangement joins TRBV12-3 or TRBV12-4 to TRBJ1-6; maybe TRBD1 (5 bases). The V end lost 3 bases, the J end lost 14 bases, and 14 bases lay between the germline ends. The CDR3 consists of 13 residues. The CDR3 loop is CASSLGGTTALHF. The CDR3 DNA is TGTGCCAGCAGTTTGGGCGGGACGACGGCCCTCCACTTT.

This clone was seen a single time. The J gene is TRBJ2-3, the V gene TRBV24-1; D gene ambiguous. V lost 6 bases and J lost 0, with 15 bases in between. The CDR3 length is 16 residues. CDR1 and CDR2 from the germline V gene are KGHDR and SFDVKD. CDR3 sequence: CATSTRPRSSTDTQYF. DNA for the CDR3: TGTGCCACCAGTACGCGGCCAAGATCTAGCACAGATACGCAGTATTTT.

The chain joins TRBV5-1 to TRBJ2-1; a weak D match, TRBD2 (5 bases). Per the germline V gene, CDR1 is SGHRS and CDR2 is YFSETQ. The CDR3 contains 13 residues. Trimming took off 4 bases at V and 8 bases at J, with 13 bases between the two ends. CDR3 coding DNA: TGCGCCAGCAGCCCACTACGGCGGGATGAGCAGTTCTTC. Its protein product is CASSPLRRDEQFF.

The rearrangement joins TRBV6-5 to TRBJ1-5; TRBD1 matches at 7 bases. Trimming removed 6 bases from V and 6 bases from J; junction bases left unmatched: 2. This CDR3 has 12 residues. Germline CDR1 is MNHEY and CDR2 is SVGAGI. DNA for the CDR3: TGTGCCAGCAGAGACAGGGCTCAGCCCCAGCATTTT. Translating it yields CASRDRAQPQHF.

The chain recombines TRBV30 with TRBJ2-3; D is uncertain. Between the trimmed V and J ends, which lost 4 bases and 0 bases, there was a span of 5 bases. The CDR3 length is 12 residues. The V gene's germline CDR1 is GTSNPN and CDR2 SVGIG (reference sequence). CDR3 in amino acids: CAWTMSTDTQYF. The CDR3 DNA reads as TGTGCCTGGACCATGAGCACAGATACGCAGTATTTT.

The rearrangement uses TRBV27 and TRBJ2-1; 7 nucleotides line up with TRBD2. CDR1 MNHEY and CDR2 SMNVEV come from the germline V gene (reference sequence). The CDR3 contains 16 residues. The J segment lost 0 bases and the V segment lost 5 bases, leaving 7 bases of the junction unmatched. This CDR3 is CASSTSSGSSYNEQFF. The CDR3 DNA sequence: TGTGCCAGCAGTACCTCTAGCGGAAGCTCCTACAATGAGCAGTTCTTC.

CDR3 residues: CASRASGGAWETQYF. The CDR3 DNA sequence: TGTGCCAGCAGGGCAAGCGGGGGGGCCTGGGAGACCCAGTACTTC. The V and J genes are TRBV6-5 and TRBJ2-5, with TRBD2 identical over 10 bases. CDR3 size: 15 residues. Trimming took 6 bases from V and 5 from J; bases not matched to a gene: 9. Germline loops: CDR1 MNHEY, CDR2 SVGAGI.

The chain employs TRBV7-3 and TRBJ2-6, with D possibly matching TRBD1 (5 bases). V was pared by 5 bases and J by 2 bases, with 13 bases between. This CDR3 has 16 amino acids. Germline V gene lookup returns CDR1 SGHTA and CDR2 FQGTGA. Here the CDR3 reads CASSGQGRTGANVLTF. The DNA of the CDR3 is TGTGCCAGCAGCGGGCAGGGTAGAACTGGGGCCAACGTCCTGACTTTC.

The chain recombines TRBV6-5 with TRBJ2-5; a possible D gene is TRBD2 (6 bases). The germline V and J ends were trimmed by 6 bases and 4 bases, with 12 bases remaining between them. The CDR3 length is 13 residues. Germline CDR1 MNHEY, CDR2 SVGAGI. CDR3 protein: CASSRDGGETQYF. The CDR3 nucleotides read TGTGCCAGCAGCAGAGACGGGGGAGAGACCCAGTACTTC.

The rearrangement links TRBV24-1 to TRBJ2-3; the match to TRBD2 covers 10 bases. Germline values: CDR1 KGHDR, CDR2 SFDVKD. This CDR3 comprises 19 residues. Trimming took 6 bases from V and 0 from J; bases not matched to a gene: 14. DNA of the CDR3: TGTGCCACCAGTTTAACTAGCGGGGATAGGGGGTCTAGCACAGATACGCAGTATTTT. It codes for CATSLTSGDRGSSTDTQYF.

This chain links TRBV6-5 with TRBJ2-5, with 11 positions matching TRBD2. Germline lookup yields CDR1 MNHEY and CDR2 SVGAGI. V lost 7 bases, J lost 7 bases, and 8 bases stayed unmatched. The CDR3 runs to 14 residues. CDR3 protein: CASKLAGAPGTQYF. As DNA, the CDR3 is TGTGCCAGCAAACTAGCGGGGGCCCCAGGGACCCAGTACTTC.

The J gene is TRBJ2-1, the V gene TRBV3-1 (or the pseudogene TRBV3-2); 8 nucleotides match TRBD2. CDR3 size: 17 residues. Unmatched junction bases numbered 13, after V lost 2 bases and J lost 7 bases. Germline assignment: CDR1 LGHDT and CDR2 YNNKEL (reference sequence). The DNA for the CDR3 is TGTGCCAGCAGCCAAATGCCCGGCGGCGGGAGGAGTAATGAGCAGTTCTTC. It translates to CASSQMPGGGRSNEQFF.

The CDR3 spells CATSRGLAGRGQETQYF. Written as DNA, the CDR3 is TGTGCCACCAGCAGAGGACTAGCGGGGAGAGGGCAAGAGACCCAGTACTTC. The chain uses TRBV15 and TRBJ2-5, with TRBD2 matching 11 bases. The V and J ends lost 1 base and 2 bases, in that order; junction bases with no gene match: 6. Germline V gives CDR1 LNHNV, CDR2 YYDKDF (reference sequence). The CDR3 totals 17 residues.

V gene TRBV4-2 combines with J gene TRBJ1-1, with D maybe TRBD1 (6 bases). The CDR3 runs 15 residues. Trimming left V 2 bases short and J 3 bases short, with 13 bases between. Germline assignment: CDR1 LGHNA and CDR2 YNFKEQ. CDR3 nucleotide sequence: TGTGCCAGCAGCCAACCCCCTACAGGGTACACTGAAGCTTTCTTT. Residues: CASSQPPTGYTEAFF.

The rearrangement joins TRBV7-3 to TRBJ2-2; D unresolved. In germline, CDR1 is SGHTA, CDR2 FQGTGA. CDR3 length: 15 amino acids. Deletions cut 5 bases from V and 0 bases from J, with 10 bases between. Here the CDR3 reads CASSLENANTGELFF. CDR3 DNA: TGTGCCAGCAGCCTAGAAAATGCGAACACCGGGGAGCTGTTTTTT.

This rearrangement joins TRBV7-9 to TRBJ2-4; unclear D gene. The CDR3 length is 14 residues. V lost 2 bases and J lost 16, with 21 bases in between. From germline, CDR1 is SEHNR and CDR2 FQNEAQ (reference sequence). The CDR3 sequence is CASSLFPSEPNPYF. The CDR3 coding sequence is TGTGCCAGCAGCTTATTCCCATCAGAACCCAACCCATACTTC. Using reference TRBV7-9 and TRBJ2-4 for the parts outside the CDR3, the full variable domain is DTGVSQNPRHKITKRGQNVTFRCDPISEHNRLYWYRQTLGQGPEFLTYFQNEAQLEKSRLLSDRFSAERPKGSFSTLEIQRTEQGDSAMYLCASSLFPSEPNPYFGAGTRLSVL.

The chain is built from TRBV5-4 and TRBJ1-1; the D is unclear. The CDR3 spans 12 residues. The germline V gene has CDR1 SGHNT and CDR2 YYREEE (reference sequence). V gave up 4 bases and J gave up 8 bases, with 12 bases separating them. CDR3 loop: CASSAFPGEAFF. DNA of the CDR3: TGTGCCAGCAGCGCCTTCCCGGGAGAAGCTTTCTTT.

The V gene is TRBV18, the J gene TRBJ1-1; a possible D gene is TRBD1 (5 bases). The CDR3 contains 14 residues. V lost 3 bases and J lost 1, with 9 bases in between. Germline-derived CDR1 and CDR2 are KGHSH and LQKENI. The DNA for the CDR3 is TGTGCCAGCTCACCGCGGGGCTCGAACACTGAAGCTTTCTTT. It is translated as CASSPRGSNTEAFF. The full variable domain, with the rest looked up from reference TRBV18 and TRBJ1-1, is NAGVMQNPRHLVRRRGQEARLRCSPMKGHSHVYWYRQLPEEGLKFMVYLQKENIIDESGMPKERFSAEFPKEGPSILRIQQVVRGDSAAYFCASSPRGSNTEAFFGQGTRLTVV.

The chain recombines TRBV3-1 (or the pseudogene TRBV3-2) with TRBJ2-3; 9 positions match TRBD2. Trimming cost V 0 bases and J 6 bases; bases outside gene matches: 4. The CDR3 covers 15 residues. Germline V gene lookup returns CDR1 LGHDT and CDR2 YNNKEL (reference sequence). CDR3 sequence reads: CASSQDLAGADTQYF. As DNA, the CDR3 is TGTGCCAGCAGCCAAGATTTAGCGGGAGCCGATACGCAGTATTTT.

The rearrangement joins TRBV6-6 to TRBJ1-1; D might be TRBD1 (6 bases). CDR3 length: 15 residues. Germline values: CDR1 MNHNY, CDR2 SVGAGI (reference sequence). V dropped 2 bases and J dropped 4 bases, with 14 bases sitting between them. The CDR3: CASSYAQGMGTEAFF. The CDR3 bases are TGTGCCAGCAGTTACGCCCAGGGGATGGGCACTGAAGCTTTCTTT.

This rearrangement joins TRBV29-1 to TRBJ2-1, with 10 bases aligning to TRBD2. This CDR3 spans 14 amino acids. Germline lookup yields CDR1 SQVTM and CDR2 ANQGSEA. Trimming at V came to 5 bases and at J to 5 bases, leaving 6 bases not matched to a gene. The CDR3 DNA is TGCAGCGTTCCCCTAGCGGGAGATGACAATGAGCAGTTCTTC. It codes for CSVPLAGDDNEQFF.

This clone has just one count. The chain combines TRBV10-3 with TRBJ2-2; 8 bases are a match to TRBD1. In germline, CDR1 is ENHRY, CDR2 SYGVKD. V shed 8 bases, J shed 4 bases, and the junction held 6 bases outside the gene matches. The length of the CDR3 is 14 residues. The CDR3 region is CAIRTGWGTGELFF. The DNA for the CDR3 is TGTGCCATCCGGACAGGGTGGGGCACCGGGGAGCTGTTTTTT.

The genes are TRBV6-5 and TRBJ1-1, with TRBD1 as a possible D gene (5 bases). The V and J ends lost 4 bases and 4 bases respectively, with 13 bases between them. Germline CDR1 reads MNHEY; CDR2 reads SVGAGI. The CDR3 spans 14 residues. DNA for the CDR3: TGTGCCAGCAGTTCGGAGGGGAAGGGCACTGAAGCTTTCTTT. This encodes CASSSEGKGTEAFF.